The present T cell receptor beta chain was sequenced within a study of molecular identifiers for immune sequencing clone quantification. Trimming removed 1 base at V and 6 bases at J, with 22 bases between. Per germline, CDR1 SEHNR and CDR2 FQNEAQ (reference sequence). The CDR3 is 17 amino acids. Naive CD8 T cell sorting was performed on the CD8+CD4-CCR7+CD45RA+ phenotype. This clonotype was picked up a small number of times. Previously reported methods and listed TCR primers produced the bulk TCR libraries. From the PCR reads, TCRdb called clonotypes with MiXCR, one entry per CDR3 protein. The table has about 510,000 distinct CDR3 sequences, roughly 26% seen once.

Sequenced sample: naive CD8+ T cells from blood, with Jurkat cell RNA spiked in. The subset was: FACS-sorted CD8+CD4-CCR7+CD45RA+ naive T cells. The rearrangement links TRBV7-9 to TRBJ2-7; D ambiguous. This TCR was recovered from a human donor in good health. Some libraries in this study had Jurkat cell RNA spiked in. This CDR3 reads CASSLVVKVTRMSEQYF. The CDR3 DNA reads as TGTGCCAGCAGCTTAGTGGTCAAGGTTACACGAATGTCCGAGCAGTACTTC.